Each of the 25 T cell receptor beta chains below was sequenced from the same sample in a study of shared clonotypes between healthy human individuals. TCRdb's copy holds only in-frame clones and misses some; the assay was immunoSEQ multiplex PCR. The sample has about 1 million clones, about 75% seen once. Sequenced: memory CD4+ T cells sorted from blood. Subset here: CD45RA-negative fraction. The receptors were gathered from a man between 18 and 35 years old in good health.

This sequence joins TRBV5-1 and TRBJ2-3; D perhaps matches TRBD2 (5 bases). The V gene lost 1 base and the J gene lost 3 bases, with 27 bases spanning the gap. The CDR3 runs to 20 residues. Germline V gives CDR1 SGHRS, CDR2 YFSETQ. The CDR3 loop is CASSLSQFVSSGILTDTQYF. DNA for the CDR3: TGCGCCAGCAGCTTGAGTCAGTTTGTGTCGTCGGGGATCCTGACAGATACGCAGTATTTT.

This chain links TRBV27 with TRBJ2-7, with 10 bases fitting TRBD1. The junction had 2 bases not matched to a gene; V was cut back by 6 bases and J by 3 bases. CDR1 and CDR2 from the germline V gene are MNHEY and SMNVEV (reference sequence). CDR3 length: 13 amino acids. The CDR3 region has the DNA TGTGCCAGCAGAAGGACAGGGGGCTACGAGCAGTACTTC. This encodes CASRRTGGYEQYF.

In its sample, this clone was seen a few times. The gene calls are TRBV28 and TRBJ1-6; weak D call: TRBD1 (5 bases). There are 14 residues in the CDR3. Per germline, CDR1 MDHEN and CDR2 SYDVKM. Trimming pared 8 bases from V and 2 bases from J, leaving 10 bases between. DNA for the CDR3: TGTGCCAGCGGAGGGGCCCCCTATAATTCACCCCTCCACTTT. This encodes CASGGAPYNSPLHF.

The chain employs TRBV21-1 and TRBJ1-1; TRBD1, as called in the table, went unchecked against the DNA. TRBV21-1 is a pseudogene locus. The CDR3 runs to 16 residues. The CDR3 loop reads CASSKFRDRSHTEAFF. The CDR3 DNA sequence: TGTGCCAGCAGCAAATTTCGGGACAGGTCACACACTGAAGCTTTCTTT.

With respect to this clone: Other nucleotide sequences in the sample specify the same CDR3. The CDR3 coding sequence is TGTGCCAGCAGCGTTACTAGCACAGATACGCAGTATTTT. This encodes CASSVTSTDTQYF. V gene TRBV9 combines with J gene TRBJ2-3; D is uncertain. Germline V lookup: CDR1 SGDLS, CDR2 YYNGEE. CDR3 length: 13 amino acids. V lost 2 bases and J lost 0, with 4 bases in between.

The rearrangement uses TRBV30 and TRBJ1-4; D may be TRBD1 (5 bases). There are 15 residues in the CDR3. Trimming pared 2 bases from V and 3 bases from J, leaving 13 bases between. In germline, CDR1 is GTSNPN, CDR2 SVGIG (reference sequence). As DNA, the CDR3 is TGTGCCTGGAGTCCCGGGACGGGCTCTAATGAAAAACTGTTTTTT. Translating gives CAWSPGTGSNEKLFF.

The chain couples TRBV11-2 to TRBJ2-1, with D perhaps matching TRBD1 (6 bases). Germline V gene sequence: CDR1 SGHAT, CDR2 FQNNGV. This CDR3 contains 19 residues. V was cut by 5 bases and J by 7 bases, with 30 bases left in between. CDR3 protein: CASSHRAEVWSQPRNEQFF. CDR3 nucleotide sequence: TGTGCCAGCAGCCACAGGGCGGAGGTCTGGAGCCAACCTCGGAATGAGCAGTTCTTC.

V usage is TRBV11-2 and J usage is TRBJ2-7; D is uncertain. The germline V gene encodes CDR1 SGHAT and CDR2 FQNNGV. This CDR3 is 10 amino acids long. V was shortened by 10 bases and J by 1 base, with 5 bases between the two germline ends. CDR3 residues: CATGSYEQYF. The CDR3 DNA sequence: TGTGCCACCGGGTCCTACGAGCAGTACTTC.

In this sample, this clone turned up many times. The chain employs TRBV6-6 and TRBJ2-7, with D perhaps TRBD1 (5 bases). This CDR3 comprises 14 residues. V dropped 2 bases and J dropped 2 bases, with 10 bases sitting between them. Per the germline V gene, CDR1 is MNHNY and CDR2 is SVGAGI (reference sequence). CDR3 DNA sequence: TGTGCCAGCAGTTACGGGCAGGGTACCTACGAGCAGTACTTC. Translation gives CASSYGQGTYEQYF.

This clone showed up many times. This chain joins TRBV7-2 and TRBJ2-2; D ambiguous. V lost 4 bases, J lost 6 bases, and 12 bases lay in between. The CDR3 extends over 14 amino acids. The germline V gene encodes CDR1 SGHTA and CDR2 FQGNSA. CDR3 in amino acids: CASSWDTASGELFF. The CDR3 region has the DNA TGTGCCAGCAGCTGGGATACGGCGTCCGGGGAGCTGTTTTTT.

The gene calls are TRBV2 and TRBJ2-7, with 9 bases matching TRBD1. V shed 3 bases and J 0 bases; nucleotides not matched to a gene: 0. The CDR3 length is 14 residues. The germline gives CDR1 SNHLY, CDR2 FYNNEI. This chain's CDR3 is CASSEDRGSYEQYF. In DNA form, the CDR3 reads TGTGCCAGCAGTGAGGACAGGGGCTCCTACGAGCAGTACTTC.

V and J are TRBV5-1 and TRBJ2-3; possibly TRBD2 for D (5 bases). This CDR3 is built from 17 residues. Trimming removed 0 bases at V and 0 bases at J, with 14 bases between. Germline lookup yields CDR1 SGHRS and CDR2 YFSETQ. The CDR3 DNA reads TGCGCCAGCAGCTTGGGTGGGAGTAGGCTCAGCACAGATACGCAGTATTTT. Translated: CASSLGGSRLSTDTQYF.

On this clone: This CDR3 is also generated by other DNA sequences in the sample. The chain recombines TRBV27 with TRBJ2-5; weak D call: TRBD2 (7 bases). This CDR3 region has 18 residues. The germline V gene encodes CDR1 MNHEY and CDR2 SMNVEV (reference sequence). With 9 bases removed from V and 2 bases from J, the gap between germline ends came to 28 bases. DNA of the CDR3: TGTGCCAGTAGCCGAGCAAAGACCCCGGGGGGCGGGCAAGAGACCCAGTACTTC. It translates to CASSRAKTPGGGQETQYF.

This clone was found a few times. The V and J genes are TRBV6-5 and TRBJ2-2; 9 bases fit TRBD1. Germline trimming cut 6 bases from V and 6 bases from J; bases unmatched to any gene: 5. The CDR3 sequence is 14 residues long. The germline V gene has CDR1 MNHEY and CDR2 SVGAGI. CDR3 in amino acids: CASSRDREAGELFF. CDR3 in DNA: TGTGCCAGCAGCCGGGACAGGGAGGCCGGGGAGCTGTTTTTT.

The chain has TRBV5-1 and TRBJ2-5; 11 positions agree with TRBD2. CDR3 length: 15 residues. V shed 4 bases and J 2 bases; nucleotides not matched to a gene: 4. Germline-derived CDR1 and CDR2 are SGHRS and YFSETQ. CDR3 loop: CASSVLAGAQETQYF. In DNA, the CDR3 is TGCGCCAGCAGCGTACTAGCGGGGGCGCAAGAGACCCAGTACTTC.

The chain uses TRBV13 and TRBJ2-1; tentative D call: TRBD2 (6 bases). In germline, CDR1 is PRHDT, CDR2 FYEKMQ (reference sequence). CDR3 length equals 15 residues. Trimming shortened V by 6 bases and J by 4 bases, and 16 bases separated the two germline ends. The CDR3 here is CASRRLADSYNEQFF. The CDR3 nucleotides read TGTGCCAGCAGGCGGTTAGCGGATAGTTACAATGAGCAGTTCTTC.

In its sample, this clone was seen once. The chain carries TRBV7-2 and TRBJ2-3, with TRBD2 identical over 14 bases. Germline V gene sequence: CDR1 SGHTA, CDR2 FQGNSA. The CDR3 has 16 amino acids. Germline trimming cut 5 bases from V and 5 bases from J; bases unmatched to any gene: 6. CDR3 loop: CASSPRLAGGGDTQYF. In DNA, the CDR3 is TGTGCCAGCAGCCCTCGACTAGCGGGAGGGGGAGATACGCAGTATTTT.

This clone was counted only a few times. The chain carries TRBV6-5 and TRBJ2-7; TRBD1 matches 11 bases. Germline CDR1 is MNHEY and CDR2 is SVGAGI. V was clipped by 4 bases and J by 6 bases; unmatched bases: 2. This CDR3 region has 13 residues. The CDR3 coding sequence is TGTGCCAGCAGTTTGGACAGGGGGCTCGAGCAGTACTTC. This encodes CASSLDRGLEQYF.

A word on this clone: This may be a read error, as it is one base from a much larger clone. The rearrangement uses TRBV5-4 and TRBJ2-3, with 13 bases that match TRBD2. Germline loops: CDR1 SGHNT, CDR2 YYREEE (reference sequence). V was clipped by 3 bases and J by 4 bases; unmatched bases: 5. This CDR3 spans 16 amino acids. CDR3 sequence (DNA): TGTGCCAGCAGCTCCGGACTAGCGGGAGCCGCAGATACGCAGTATTTT. It codes for CASSSGLAGAADTQYF.

The V and J genes are TRBV11-2 and TRBJ1-6, with TRBD1 identical over 7 bases. The CDR3 loop spans 16 amino acids. The germline CDR1 and CDR2 sequences are SGHAT and FQNNGV. V lost 5 bases to trimming and J lost 0 bases; unmatched junction nucleotides: 4. Here the CDR3 DNA reads TGTGCCAGCAGCCCCGACAGGGACTCCTATAATTCACCCCTCCACTTT. Protein sequence: CASSPDRDSYNSPLHF.

This clone is a singleton in its sample. The chain links TRBV5-1 to TRBJ2-5; D is undetermined. The germline CDR1 and CDR2 sequences are SGHRS and YFSETQ. The CDR3 runs 11 residues. The V and J ends lost 4 bases and 10 bases respectively, with 11 bases between them. As DNA, the CDR3 is TGCGCCAGCAGCGCTGCTATGGACCAGTACTTC. This gives the protein CASSAAMDQYF.

The chain joins TRBV30 to TRBJ1-2; D unclear. Germline V lookup: CDR1 GTSNPN, CDR2 SVGIG (reference sequence). The CDR3 loop spans 13 amino acids. Deletions cut 0 bases from V and 0 bases from J, with 5 bases between. The CDR3 loop is CAWSVAANYGYTF. DNA for the CDR3: TGTGCCTGGAGTGTAGCAGCTAACTATGGCTACACCTTC.

V is TRBV10-3 and J is TRBJ2-7, with D maybe TRBD2 (6 bases). Germline lookup yields CDR1 ENHRY and CDR2 SYGVKD. The CDR3 extends over 12 amino acids. V was clipped by 10 bases and J by 3 bases, with 13 bases between them. DNA of the CDR3: TGTGCCAGCGGGACGGCCAACTACGAGCAGTACTTC. Translation gives CASGTANYEQYF.

The chain carries TRBV19 and TRBJ1-2; perhaps TRBD1 as D (5 bases). This CDR3 comprises 11 residues. Germline values: CDR1 LNHDA, CDR2 SQIVND (reference sequence). The V end lost 5 bases, the J end lost 6 bases, and 7 bases lay between the germline ends. The CDR3 DNA reads TGTGCCAGTAGTCTGGGGCATGGCTACACCTTC. Amino acids: CASSLGHGYTF.

V and J are TRBV6-6 and TRBJ2-1; D is undetermined. V lost 7 bases to trimming and J lost 0 bases, with 10 bases between them. This CDR3 has 14 residues. Per the germline V gene, CDR1 is MNHNY and CDR2 is SVGAGI (reference sequence). The CDR3, as DNA: TGTGCCAGCAAAAAAGGTAGCTCCTACAATGAGCAGTTCTTC. This translates into CASKKGSSYNEQFF.